Below are 5 T cell receptor beta chains sequenced from a single sample in a study of low-dose radiotherapy and immunotherapy resistance in tumors. Documented time point: before trial treatment. First-strand cDNA relied on TRAV- and TRBV-specific primers spanning alpha and beta chains. TCRs were amplified for approximately 21 PCR cycles with a constant-region primer and V-primer adapter. In TCRdb, the reads were re-called with MiXCR into one record per CDR3 protein. The data contain under 90,000 distinct CDR3 sequences, over 15% of them singletons. The sequenced sample was PBMCs, obtained before treatment. The receptors shown here come from a male donor with prostate cancer.

Ten or more counts support this clonotype. The CDR3 nucleotides read TGTGCCAGTAGTATAGCCAGGGACAATCAGCCCCAGCATTTT. This codes for CASSIARDNQPQHF. This chain joins TRBV19 and TRBJ1-5; a possible D gene is TRBD1 (5 bases). Germline CDR1 is LNHDA and CDR2 is SQIVND (reference sequence). This CDR3 region has 14 residues. V dropped 1 base and J dropped 3 bases, with 7 bases sitting between them.

This clonotype showed up many times. V is TRBV19 and J is TRBJ2-5, with 14 bases that match TRBD2. V dropped 3 bases and J dropped 5; count of bases not matched to a gene: 2. From germline, CDR1 is LNHDA and CDR2 SQIVND (reference sequence). This CDR3 has 15 residues. CDR3 amino acids: CASSIGTSGGETQYF. CDR3 nucleotide sequence: TGTGCCAGTAGTATCGGGACTAGCGGGGGTGAGACCCAGTACTTC.

This clonotype was picked up many times. The chain has TRBV10-3 and TRBJ2-7; D is possibly TRBD2 (6 bases). Germline V gene data show CDR1 as ENHRY and CDR2 as SYGVKD. The CDR3 covers 12 residues. Trimming removed 8 bases from V and 5 bases from J, with 13 bases in between. The CDR3 sequence: CAIGWRVHEQYF. DNA for the CDR3: TGTGCCATCGGGTGGAGGGTTCACGAGCAGTACTTC.

The CDR3 protein is CASSPRGQGKETQYF. The CDR3 bases are TGTGCCAGCAGCCCCCGGGGACAGGGGAAAGAGACCCAGTACTTC. This sequence joins TRBV5-4 and TRBJ2-5; 10 positions agree with TRBD1. Trimming cost V 4 bases and J 3 bases; bases outside gene matches: 6. This CDR3 has 15 residues. Per germline, CDR1 SGHNT and CDR2 YYREEE (reference sequence).

This clonotype has a count of ten or more. The V gene is TRBV29-1, the J gene TRBJ2-3; the match to TRBD2 covers 11 bases. V lost 4 bases, J lost 2 bases, and 5 bases stayed unmatched. The CDR3 length is 15 residues. The germline V gene has CDR1 SQVTM and CDR2 ANQGSEA. CDR3 loop: CSVGVAGGNTDTQYF. CDR3 bases: TGCAGCGTTGGGGTAGCGGGGGGGAACACAGATACGCAGTATTTT.